The rows below give T cell receptor beta chains drawn from one sample of a study of blood T cell repertoires in COVID-19. The protocol was immunoSEQ multiplex PCR, while the TCRdb copy is restricted to in-frame clones and leaves out a portion. The sample includes 80,000 or so clones, around nine tenths of them seen just once. The source material was peripheral blood. These receptors were obtained from a woman aged 60 to 75 with acute or convalescent COVID-19. The CDR3 runs from the conserved cysteine through the conserved F or W. Part of the rows lack a size; the others show once, few, many or a class for expanded clones.

clone_size	v_call	cdr3_length	j_call	cdr3_aa
NA	TRBV19	16	TRBJ1-5	CASSMAGVYSNQPQHF
NA	TRBV28	13	TRBJ2-7	CASSFHHRGEQYF
NA	TRBV4-1	16	TRBJ2-1	CASSHVEGGPLNEQFF
NA	TRBV6-2/TRBV6-3	16	TRBJ2-7	CASSLSGTSGSYEQYF
NA	TRBV4-2	15	TRBJ2-7	CASSQERRGEYEQYF
NA	TRBV6-5	13	TRBJ1-1	CASSTGANTEAFF
NA	TRBV3-1/TRBV3-2	18	TRBJ2-5	CASSSATHSQGTQETQYF
NA	TRBV6-1	13	TRBJ1-5	CASIEGVGQPQHF
few	TRBV27	15	TRBJ1-6	CASTRTGVGNSPLHF
few	TRBV9	15	TRBJ1-3	CASSALDRVGNTIYF
NA	TRBV28	10	TRBJ1-5	CASGPRPQHF
NA	TRBV7-2	13	TRBJ1-1	CASSRRQGTEAFF
NA	TRBV18	13	TRBJ1-1	CASSPGQVPEAFF
NA	TRBV7-2	15	TRBJ2-7	CASSLAGGLSYEQYF
NA	TRBV28	14	TRBJ1-2	CASSLSLLNRGRTF
NA	TRBV7-9	15	TRBJ1-2	CASSPRPGGVYGYTF
NA	TRBV5-6	13	TRBJ1-1	CASSNDRGRRAFF
NA	TRBV5-4	13	TRBJ2-7	CASSLGGRSSQYF
NA	TRBV6-4	16	TRBJ1-5	CASSHHGTGDNQPQHF
few	TRBV28	14	TRBJ1-6	CASSRAGHNSPLHF
NA	TRBV2	14	TRBJ1-2	CASSGRRDTYGYTF
few	TRBV27	17	TRBJ1-5	CASRRPRRGLFNQPQHF
NA	TRBV18	16	TRBJ1-3	CASSPWESISGNTIYF
NA	TRBV7-9	14	TRBJ2-2	CASSLVRSTGELFF
NA	TRBV28	14	TRBJ1-5	CASSRTGAVQPQHF
once	TRBV28	15	TRBJ1-5	CASSQQGRGNQPQHF
NA	TRBV19	13	TRBJ2-3	CASSYGGRDTQYF
NA	TRBV27	16	TRBJ1-1	CASSYNFRGHPSEAFF
NA	TRBV7-2	17	TRBJ1-5	CASSLLGTGGGNQPQHF
NA	TRBV7-2	16	TRBJ1-6	CASSLRTTTYNSPLHF
NA	TRBV4-2	16	TRBJ2-2	CASSRGQGTNTGELFF
NA	TRBV18	13	TRBJ1-1	CASSAGQNTEAFF
NA	TRBV12-3/TRBV12-4	11	TRBJ2-3	CASSFDSRRYF
NA	TRBV7-6	15	TRBJ2-7	CASSSLAGGPDEQYF
NA	TRBV7-2	15	TRBJ1-5	CASSPGLHSHQPQHF
NA	TRBV7-9	15	TRBJ2-1	CASSITGTGSNEQFF
NA	TRBV2	12	TRBJ1-2	CASTPRNYGYTF
NA	TRBV4-2	18	TRBJ2-2	CASSQEWRTGTSNGELFF
NA	TRBV19	14	TRBJ1-1	CASSMIQGNTEAFF
once	TRBV6-1	14	TRBJ2-5	CASSDGGFQETQYF
NA	TRBV2	13	TRBJ1-6	CASRAGRESPLHF
NA	TRBV28	14	TRBJ1-1	CASSFFRGNTEAFF
NA	TRBV7-2	12	TRBJ2-3	CASKTSTDTQYF
few	TRBV2	13	TRBJ2-7	CASMALGGIEQYF
once	TRBV18	16	TRBJ1-1	CASSPPGQRINTEAFF
NA	TRBV28	12	TRBJ1-1	CASKTGNTEAFF
NA	TRBV28	12	TRBJ2-3	CASGEVGDTQYF